This T cell receptor (beta chain) derives from a study of T cell changes during pregnancy in multiple sclerosis. V lost 0 bases, J lost 9 bases, and 6 bases stayed unmatched. Germline CDR1 reads SGDLS; CDR2 reads YYNGEE. This CDR3 region has 16 residues. This table comes from immunoSEQ multiplex PCR, and its TCRdb copy is limited to in-frame clones, with some not included. This table holds around 60,000 clones, about 90% found once. The TCR originated in a female donor in good health, enrolled as a control in a pregnancy study. This specimen was peripheral blood, taken in the third trimester of pregnancy. The chain has TRBV9 and TRBJ1-6; 10 bases match TRBD1. Here the CDR3 DNA reads TGTGCCAGCAGCGTAGAGGGACAGGGGTTTGGTTCACCCCTCCACTTT. This codes for CASSVEGQGFGSPLHF.